This T cell receptor beta chain comes out of a study of T-cell memory formation after mild COVID-19. Study details: TCR clusters were mostly donor specific.

Trimming at V came to 6 bases and at J to 8 bases, leaving 11 bases not matched to a gene. The CDR3 totals 16 residues. Looked up from germline, CDR1 is MNHEY and CDR2 is SVGAGI. This clonotype was counted between two and nine times. A 5'RACE reaction primed in the constant segment made cDNA libraries of TCR alpha and TCR beta, and these carried sample barcodes and UMIs. One entry per CDR3 protein results from TCRdb running MiXCR on the 5' RACE reads. In the table there are over 120,000 distinct CDR3 sequences, about 23% of which are singletons. The V and J genes are TRBV6-5 and TRBJ2-1; 12 bases match TRBD2. This clonotype was sampled from an adult woman who had mild COVID-19 (a few samples of this study predate the infection). Cell type and time point are not known. Input material: PBMCs or a T cell subset sorted from them (not recorded which). The CDR3, as DNA: TGTGCCAGCAGGACCCACTGGACTAGCGGGAAAGATGAGCAGTTCTTC. Translation: CASRTHWTSGKDEQFF.